The 3 T cell receptor beta chains below all came from one sample that was sequenced in a study of blood T cell repertoires in COVID-19. Method: immunoSEQ multiplex PCR; TCRdb's copy keeps in-frame clones and lacks some. The data show 150,000 to 200,000 clones, more than 65% seen once. Sequenced material: peripheral blood. Receptor source: a human donor with acute or convalescent COVID-19. The donor label of this sample is uncertain.

J is TRBJ2-1 and V is TRBV7-2, with 11 bases matching TRBD2. The CDR3 has 15 residues. Trimming at V came to 2 bases and at J to 6 bases, leaving 3 bases not matched to a gene. Germline CDR1 is SGHTA and CDR2 is FQGNSA. The CDR3 DNA reads TGTGCCAGCAGCTTATCTAGCGGGAGGATCAATGAGCAGTTCTTC. Its protein product is CASSLSSGRINEQFF.

CDR3 nucleotide sequence: TGTGCCAGCAGTCCCCTTACGACAGGCGGCTACACCTTC. Translating gives CASSPLTTGGYTF. This chain links TRBV6-6 with TRBJ1-2; a weak D match, TRBD1 (6 bases). The CDR3 covers 13 residues. The germline gives CDR1 MNHNY, CDR2 SVGAGI (reference sequence). With 5 bases removed from V and 8 bases from J, the gap between germline ends came to 15 bases.

This clone showed up just once. The chain links TRBV28 to TRBJ2-7; 14 nucleotides agree with TRBD2. After removal of 11 bases from V and 5 bases from J, the junction contained 2 bases not matched to a gene. Per germline, CDR1 MDHEN and CDR2 SYDVKM. CDR3 length equals 12 residues. In DNA, the CDR3 is TGTGCCGTGACTAGCGGGAGGGACGAGCAGTACTTC. Translated, it gives CAVTSGRDEQYF.